This record concerns one T cell receptor beta chain sequence. The antigen remains unidentified. A junction end diverges from the germline sequence, so it may reflect a read error. These data belong to a study of tumor-infiltrating lymphocytes in primary liver carcinoma. Study information: Each of the samples returned roughly 3.65 to 7.5 million productive TCRbeta reads (a yield similar across tissue types). Findings and limits, study-wide: A significantly higher top-250-clone fraction was recorded for tumors than for blood (p = 0.039). Lower overlap was observed for tumor-adjacent and tumor-blood pairs relative to tumor region pairs.

Co-extracted RNA and DNA came from roughly 20-30 mg of unsorted bulk tissue. TCR beta cDNA was reverse-transcribed from around 0.55 ug of total RNA. The reaction used a constant-region primer and ProtoScript II reverse transcriptase. Libraries covering TCR beta were generated through three nested multiplex PCR rounds (using a slightly modified ARM-PCR). TCRdb analysed the multiplex PCR reads with MiXCR anew, one entry per CDR3 protein. This sample has roughly 80,000 distinct CDR3 sequences, with roughly two thirds found just once. Material for sequencing was tumor-adjacent normal liver tissue. This clonotype originated in a man aged 35-49 years with primary liver carcinoma and hepatitis B virus infection.

The CDR3 sequence is CASSQERTAITSEKLFF. The CDR3, as DNA: TGCGCCAGCAGCCAAGAACGGACCGCCATAACTAGTGAAAAACTGTTTTTT. This rearrangement joins TRBV4-1 to TRBJ1-4; D remains ambiguous. The germline gives CDR1 MGHRA, CDR2 YSYEKL. This CDR3 has 17 amino acids.